The 8 T cell receptor beta chains below all came from one sample that was sequenced in a study of blood T cells in healthy people across ages. A J-beta primer mix and a sample-barcoded 5' primer were used in a second PCR of about 7 to 12 cycles. MiXCR, applied by TCRdb to the 5' RACE reads, yields one record per CDR3 protein. The sample holds 780,000 or so distinct CDR3 sequences, 25% seen once. The same sample was also used in a study of T cells of mothers and their children.

The sequenced material came from blood. The source of these receptors is a boy aged 5-17 years in good health.

The genes are TRBV7-6 and TRBJ2-1; TRBD2 aligns across 8 bases. The ends lost 1 base at V and 6 bases at J; junction bases unmatched: 11. The CDR3 consists of 17 residues. Germline values: CDR1 SGHVS, CDR2 FNYEAQ. CDR3 coding DNA: TGTGCCAGCAGCTTAGTAGGCCGGCGGGGGGAACGCAATGAGCAGTTCTTC. Translated, it gives CASSLVGRRGERNEQFF.

This clonotype was counted a few times. This chain joins TRBV7-9 and TRBJ2-1; 13 bases are a match to TRBD2. V shed 1 base, J shed 8 bases, and the junction held 11 bases outside the gene matches. In germline, CDR1 is SEHNR, CDR2 FQNEAQ (reference sequence). This CDR3 contains 18 residues. The CDR3 reads CASSLDRGGLAGYDEQFF. CDR3 DNA sequence: TGTGCCAGCAGCTTAGATAGGGGGGGACTAGCGGGATATGATGAGCAGTTCTTC.

The rearrangement uses TRBV6-6 and TRBJ1-2, with D maybe TRBD1 (6 bases). Deletions cut 5 bases from V and 2 bases from J, with 15 bases between. From germline, CDR1 is MNHNY and CDR2 SVGAGI (reference sequence). The length of the CDR3 is 15 residues. The CDR3 nucleotides are TGTGCCAGCAGTCGGGACACTGGAATGAACTATGGCTACACCTTC. Translating it yields CASSRDTGMNYGYTF.

This clonotype was seen a handful of times. This rearrangement joins TRBV9 to TRBJ2-7, with D uncertain. Germline V CDR1 and CDR2: SGDLS, YYNGEE. The V end was cut by 0 bases, the J end by 0 bases, with 7 bases between. This CDR3 spans 14 amino acids. The CDR3 is CASSVAGRSYEQYF. The CDR3, as DNA: TGTGCCAGCAGCGTAGCGGGCCGCTCCTACGAGCAGTACTTC.

This clonotype has a handful of counts. The chain carries TRBV7-2 and TRBJ2-1; the D is unclear. V dropped 1 base and J dropped 0 bases, with 10 bases sitting between them. Germline values: CDR1 SGHTA, CDR2 FQGNSA. This CDR3 has 16 residues. CDR3 sequence: CASSLVDQSSYNEQFF. CDR3 DNA: TGTGCCAGCAGCTTAGTCGATCAAAGCTCCTACAATGAGCAGTTCTTC.

This chain joins TRBV28 and TRBJ1-2; D unresolved. The V end was cut by 10 bases, the J end by 4 bases, with 13 bases between. The CDR3 loop spans 12 amino acids. Looked up from germline, CDR1 is MDHEN and CDR2 is SYDVKM. CDR3 sequence: CATLGLTYGYTF. The CDR3 DNA reads as TGTGCCACCCTGGGTCTAACCTATGGCTACACCTTC.

The chain joins TRBV3-1 to TRBJ1-4; D is ambiguous. Germline lookup yields CDR1 LGHDT and CDR2 YNNKEL (reference sequence). Trimming removed 3 bases from V and 1 base from J, with 3 bases in between. The CDR3 contains 13 residues. The CDR3 DNA reads TGTGCCAGCAGCCAGAGAACTAATGAAAAACTGTTTTTT. Translation gives CASSQRTNEKLFF.

The CDR3 reads CASSLGGSGGGETQYF. In DNA, the CDR3 is TGTGCCAGCAGCTTAGGCGGTAGCGGGGGTGGCGAGACCCAGTACTTC. This chain links TRBV7-2 with TRBJ2-5; 9 bases line up with TRBD2. In germline, CDR1 is SGHTA, CDR2 FQGNSA. This CDR3 spans 16 amino acids. The V and J ends lost 1 base and 5 bases, in that order; junction bases with no gene match: 8. The full variable domain, in which reference TRBV7-2 and TRBJ2-5 provide the parts outside the CDR3, is GAGVSQSPSNKVTEKGKDVELRCDPISGHTALYWYRQSLGQGLEFLIYFQGNSAPDKSGLPSDRFSAERTGGSVSTLTIQRTQQEDSAVYLCASSLGGSGGGETQYFGPGTRLLVL.